This T cell receptor (beta chain) is drawn from a study of CD8+ T cells in alopecia areata. Study-level points and caveats: Scalp samples also yield sequences of resident alphabeta T cells from normal skin. Normal scalp had lower clonality than lesional scalp, with alopecia totalis/universalis lesions showing this most strongly.

RNA, once extracted, was reverse transcribed into cDNA for use as the sequencing template. Profiled with immunoSEQ multiplex PCR; TCRdb holds only in-frame clones, not every one. The sample lists some 200,000 clones; around two fifths were seen once. Treatment here: oral pan-JAK inhibitor, 5-10 mg twice daily. This clone was picked up a small number of times. No antigen is known for it. One junction end disagrees with the germline gene, perhaps due to a read error. The source of this sequence is a human donor with alopecia areata. Sequencing was performed on CD4+ T cells sorted from blood, taken at approximately week 37, from a patient treated with tofacitinib.

CDR3 sequence: CASSADRGEVF. CDR3 DNA sequence: TGTGCCAGCAGCGCGGACAGGGGAGAGGTCTTC. This chain uses TRBV7-2 with TRBJ2-1; TRBD1 matches at 9 bases. This CDR3 is built from 11 residues. Germline values: CDR1 SGHTA, CDR2 FQGNSA.